What follows are 22 T cell receptor beta chains derived from one specimen sequenced in a study of blood T cells in healthy people across ages. A sample-barcoded 5' primer and a J-beta primer mix were used in a second PCR of roughly 7 to 11 cycles. A single record per CDR3 protein comes from TCRdb applying MiXCR to the 5' RACE reads. The table shows roughly 1.5 million distinct CDR3 sequences, with roughly two fifths occurring only once. Sequencing input: blood. These receptors originate from a young woman in good health.

This clonotype showed up just a few times. This chain connects TRBV27 to TRBJ2-7, with 7 positions matching TRBD1. CDR1 is MNHEY, CDR2 SMNVEV, per germline (reference sequence). Trimming cost V 6 bases and J 0 bases; bases outside gene matches: 2. This CDR3 is 13 amino acids long. CDR3 loop: CASRGQDSYEQYF. In DNA, the CDR3 is TGTGCCAGCAGAGGACAGGACTCCTACGAGCAGTACTTC.

This chain joins TRBV4-2 and TRBJ2-6; D uncertain. Trimming left V 5 bases short and J 3 bases short, with 8 bases between. The CDR3 contains 14 residues. CDR1 is LGHNA, CDR2 YNFKEQ, per germline. The CDR3 region is CASSGSNGANVLTF. The CDR3 bases are TGTGCCAGCAGCGGATCTAATGGGGCCAACGTCCTGACTTTC.

V and J are TRBV6-2 or TRBV6-3 and TRBJ1-5, with 9 bases that match TRBD1. Germline CDR1 MNHEY, CDR2 SVGEGT. This CDR3 region has 15 residues. V trimming: 6 bases; J trimming: 3 bases; junction bases outside the gene matches: 6. In DNA, the CDR3 is TGTGCCAGCAGGGACAGGGGAGAGGCCAATCAGCCCCAGCATTTT. Protein product: CASRDRGEANQPQHF.

The J gene is TRBJ2-5, the V gene TRBV7-8, with 7 bases that match TRBD1. CDR1 is SGHVS, CDR2 FQNEAQ, per germline. The J segment lost 11 bases and the V segment lost 5 bases, leaving 11 bases of the junction unmatched. The CDR3 extends over 13 amino acids. CDR3 in DNA: TGTGCCAGCAGCCTCGGGACAGTTGGGGAGCAGTACTTC. Its protein product is CASSLGTVGEQYF.

The gene calls are TRBV5-5 and TRBJ2-3; perhaps TRBD1 as D (6 bases). The CDR3 covers 16 residues. V lost 0 bases and J lost 5, with 16 bases in between. Germline CDR1 SGHKS, CDR2 YYEKEE (reference sequence). CDR3 in DNA: TGTGCCAGCAGCTTGGGGCCCAGGAACAGGGTAGATACGCAGTATTTT. Translated, it gives CASSLGPRNRVDTQYF.

The chain links TRBV6-1 to TRBJ2-6, with D perhaps matching TRBD1 (6 bases). Trimming took off 2 bases at V and 0 bases at J, with 14 bases between the two ends. Germline V gene lookup returns CDR1 MNHNS and CDR2 SASEGT. The CDR3 is made up of 18 amino acids. CDR3 coding DNA: TGTGCCAGCAGTGAAAACAGGGCTTTTGGCTCTGGGGCCAACGTCCTGACTTTC. This gives the protein CASSENRAFGSGANVLTF.

This rearrangement joins TRBV28 to TRBJ1-2; no definite D call. The CDR3 length is 13 residues. CDR1 is MDHEN and CDR2 is SYDVKM in the germline V gene. V lost 3 bases and J 4 bases, leaving 9 bases between the germline ends. CDR3 loop: CASSFTAGYGYTF. CDR3 sequence (DNA): TGTGCCAGCAGTTTCACAGCAGGCTATGGCTACACCTTC.

The CDR3 reads CASSSRRGTHREQYF. CDR3 nucleotides: TGTGCCAGCAGCTCGCGGCGGGGGACTCATCGGGAGCAGTACTTC. The chain links TRBV7-2 to TRBJ2-7, with 7 bases fitting TRBD2. Per the germline V gene, CDR1 is SGHTA and CDR2 is FQGNSA. This CDR3 is 15 amino acids long. With V trimmed by 4 bases and J by 7 bases, 13 bases remained unmatched.

This clonotype was observed at least ten times. The chain carries TRBV5-1 and TRBJ2-5; D gene ambiguous. The germline V gene encodes CDR1 SGHRS and CDR2 YFSETQ. The CDR3 is made up of 15 amino acids. The germline V and J ends were trimmed by 0 bases and 3 bases, with 12 bases remaining between them. The CDR3 here is CASSLAGSSEETQYF. CDR3 DNA: TGCGCCAGCAGCTTGGCAGGCAGTTCAGAAGAGACCCAGTACTTC.

The chain employs TRBV7-2 and TRBJ2-3, with 12 bases fitting TRBD2. Germline CDR1 and CDR2: SGHTA and FQGNSA. V lost 1 base to trimming and J lost 8 bases; unmatched junction nucleotides: 7. The CDR3 loop spans 16 amino acids. This chain's CDR3 is CASSLGRTSGNPTQYF. The DNA of the CDR3 is TGTGCCAGCAGCTTAGGACGGACTAGCGGGAACCCTACGCAGTATTTT.

In regard to this clonotype: A read error is possible here, since a much larger clone lies one base away. The chain recombines TRBV7-9 with TRBJ2-3; D uncertain. CDR3 size: 15 residues. In germline, CDR1 is SEHNR, CDR2 FQNEAQ (reference sequence). This chain's CDR3 is CASRLVFSSTDTQYF. The CDR3 DNA sequence: TGTGCCAGCAGGTTAGTCTTCAGCAGCACAGATACGCAGTATTTT.

V usage is TRBV6-1 and J usage is TRBJ2-2; possibly TRBD2 for D (6 bases). This CDR3 contains 17 residues. Looked up from germline, CDR1 is MNHNS and CDR2 is SASEGT. Trimming pared 5 bases from V and 2 bases from J, leaving 18 bases between. DNA of the CDR3: TGTGCCAGCAGTAAGGCGGGACCAGCGCTTAACACCGGGGAGCTGTTTTTT. The encoded protein is CASSKAGPALNTGELFF.

The sample holds a few counts of this clonotype. V usage is TRBV12-3 or TRBV12-4 and J usage is TRBJ1-1, with D perhaps TRBD1 (5 bases). With 1 base removed from V and 6 bases from J, the gap between germline ends came to 18 bases. This CDR3 contains 16 residues. The CDR3 coding sequence is TGTGCCAGCAGTTTAGGCCGAGGGGAATTTTTCTCTGAAGCTTTCTTT. It codes for CASSLGRGEFFSEAFF.

This clonotype was observed a single time. Mismatch with germline at one junction end may stem from a read error. V usage is TRBV7-9 and J usage is TRBJ2-7, with 8 bases that match TRBD2. The CDR3 runs 14 residues. CDR1 and CDR2 (germline): SEHNR, FQNEAQ (reference sequence). Written as DNA, the CDR3 is TGTGCCAGCAGCGTAGCGCTGCGGGGGGACGAGCAGTACTTC. This translates into CASSVALRGDEQYF.

As regards this clonotype: A read error may produce the germline difference seen at one junction end. This chain uses TRBV7-9 with TRBJ1-4; D may be TRBD1 (6 bases). The length of the CDR3 is 14 residues. Germline V lookup: CDR1 SEHNR, CDR2 FQNEAQ (reference sequence). The CDR3 region has the DNA TGTGCAAGCAACCCGACAGGAAATAATGAAGAACTGTTTTTT. Protein product: CASNPTGNNEELFF.

The chain employs TRBV7-9 and TRBJ2-1; 10 bases map to TRBD2. This CDR3 is built from 15 residues. Trimming at V came to 0 bases and at J to 7 bases, leaving 3 bases not matched to a gene. Per the germline V gene, CDR1 is SEHNR and CDR2 is FQNEAQ (reference sequence). The CDR3 here is CASSLAAAGGNEQFF. As DNA, the CDR3 is TGTGCCAGCAGCTTAGCAGCAGCGGGGGGGAATGAGCAGTTCTTC.

This sequence joins TRBV7-2 and TRBJ2-2, with 8 bases aligning to TRBD1. The CDR3 totals 16 residues. In germline, CDR1 is SGHTA, CDR2 FQGNSA. V trimming: 0 bases; J trimming: 1 base; junction bases outside the gene matches: 1. DNA of the CDR3: TGTGCCAGCAGCTTAGCCGGGACAGGGAACACCGGGGAGCTGTTTTTT. This gives the protein CASSLAGTGNTGELFF.

A few counts support this clonotype. The J gene is TRBJ2-5, the V gene TRBV20-1; 8 bases align to TRBD2. CDR1 is DFQATT and CDR2 is SNEGSKA in the germline V gene (reference sequence). V shed 3 bases and J 4 bases; nucleotides not matched to a gene: 4. The CDR3 totals 13 residues. In DNA form, the CDR3 reads TGCAGTGCTAGCGGGAGGGCCTCAGAGACCCAGTACTTC. Translated, it gives CSASGRASETQYF.

The chain uses TRBV6-2 or TRBV6-3 and TRBJ1-5, with D possibly matching TRBD1 (6 bases). CDR1 and CDR2 from the germline V gene are MNHEY and SVGEGT. V lost 6 bases and J lost 5, with 17 bases in between. The CDR3 runs to 15 residues. CDR3: CASSRTVQRDQPQHF. The CDR3, as DNA: TGTGCCAGCAGCCGGACAGTCCAGCGCGATCAGCCCCAGCATTTT.

The J gene is TRBJ1-1, the V gene TRBV28; 10 bases fit TRBD1. The CDR3 runs to 16 residues. The ends lost 2 bases at V and 4 bases at J; junction bases unmatched: 7. CDR1 and CDR2 from the germline V gene are MDHEN and SYDVKM. This CDR3 reads CASSLRGQGLGTEAFF. Written as DNA, the CDR3 is TGTGCCAGCAGTTTAAGGGGACAGGGGTTAGGCACTGAAGCTTTCTTT. Full variable domain (missing parts from reference TRBV28 and TRBJ1-1): DVKVTQSSRYLVKRTGEKVFLECVQDMDHENMFWYRQDPGLGLRLIYFSYDVKMKEKGDIPEGYSVSREKKERFSLILESASTNQTSMYLCASSLRGQGLGTEAFFGQGTRLTVV.

The V and J genes are TRBV14 and TRBJ2-3; possibly TRBD1 or TRBD2 for D (5 bases each). V was cut by 4 bases and J by 8 bases, with 19 bases left in between. This CDR3 has 15 amino acids. The germline V gene has CDR1 SGHDN and CDR2 FVKESK. This CDR3 is CASSPGGRGDRTQYF. The CDR3 region has the DNA TGTGCCAGCAGCCCCGGAGGACGAGGGGACCGTACGCAGTATTTT.

This rearrangement joins TRBV6-2 or TRBV6-3 to TRBJ2-1; D is undetermined. Looked up from germline, CDR1 is MNHEY and CDR2 is SVGEGT. V was trimmed by 0 bases and J by 8 bases, leaving 26 bases between them. The CDR3 has 19 residues. CDR3 in amino acids: CASSYSFSASDSAIYEQFF. The CDR3 DNA is TGTGCCAGCAGTTACTCCTTTTCGGCCTCAGACTCTGCCATATATGAGCAGTTCTTC.